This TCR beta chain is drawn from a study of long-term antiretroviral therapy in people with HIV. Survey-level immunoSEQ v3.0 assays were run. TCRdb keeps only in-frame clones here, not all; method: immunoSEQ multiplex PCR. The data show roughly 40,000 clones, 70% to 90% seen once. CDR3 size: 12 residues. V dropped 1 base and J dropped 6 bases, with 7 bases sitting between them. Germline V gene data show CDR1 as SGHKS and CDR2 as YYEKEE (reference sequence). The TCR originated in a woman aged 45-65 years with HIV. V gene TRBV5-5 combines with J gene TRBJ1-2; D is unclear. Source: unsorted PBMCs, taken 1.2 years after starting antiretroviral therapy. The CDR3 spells CASSLWQNGYTF. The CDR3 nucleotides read TGTGCCAGCAGCTTGTGGCAGAATGGCTACACCTTC.